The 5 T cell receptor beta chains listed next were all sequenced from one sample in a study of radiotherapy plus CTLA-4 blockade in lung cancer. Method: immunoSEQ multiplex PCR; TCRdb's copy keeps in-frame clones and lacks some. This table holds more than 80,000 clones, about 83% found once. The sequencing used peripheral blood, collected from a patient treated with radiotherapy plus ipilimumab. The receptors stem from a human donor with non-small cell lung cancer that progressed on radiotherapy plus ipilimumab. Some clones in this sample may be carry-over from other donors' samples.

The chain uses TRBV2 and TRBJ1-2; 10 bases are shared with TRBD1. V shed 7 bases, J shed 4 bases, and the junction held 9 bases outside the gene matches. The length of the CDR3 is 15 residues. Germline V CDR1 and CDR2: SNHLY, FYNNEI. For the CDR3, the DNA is TGTGCCAGCATCTCAGGACAGGGGGAGACCTATGGCTACACCTTC. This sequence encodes CASISGQGETYGYTF.

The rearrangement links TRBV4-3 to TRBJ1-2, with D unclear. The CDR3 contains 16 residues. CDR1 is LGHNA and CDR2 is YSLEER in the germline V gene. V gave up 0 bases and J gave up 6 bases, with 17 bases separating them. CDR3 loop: CASSQDRRAGGNGYTF. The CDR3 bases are TGCGCCAGCAGCCAAGATCGTCGGGCAGGCGGTAATGGCTACACCTTC.

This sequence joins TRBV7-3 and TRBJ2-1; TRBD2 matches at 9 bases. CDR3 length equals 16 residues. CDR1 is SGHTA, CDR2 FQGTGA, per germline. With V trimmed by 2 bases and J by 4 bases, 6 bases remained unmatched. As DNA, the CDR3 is TGTGCCAGCAGCTTACTAGCGGGGCCTGGATACAATGAGCAGTTCTTC. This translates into CASSLLAGPGYNEQFF.

Here the CDR3 reads CATSRAGIFNSPLHF. The DNA for the CDR3 is TGTGCCACCAGCAGAGCAGGGATTTTCAATTCACCCCTCCACTTT. The gene calls are TRBV15 and TRBJ1-6; perhaps TRBD1 as D (5 bases). CDR1 is LNHNV, CDR2 YYDKDF, per germline (reference sequence). V lost 1 base to trimming and J lost 7 bases, with 11 bases between them. The CDR3 is 15 residues long.

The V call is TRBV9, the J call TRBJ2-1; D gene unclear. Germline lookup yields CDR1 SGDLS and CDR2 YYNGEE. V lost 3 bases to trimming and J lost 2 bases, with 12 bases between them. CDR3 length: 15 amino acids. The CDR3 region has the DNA TGTGCCAGCAGCGAGTCGAGTCTACCCTACAATGAGCAGTTCTTC. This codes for CASSESSLPYNEQFF.